This TCR beta chain was sequenced in a study of blood T cell repertoires in COVID-19. Whole-study context: The United States, Italy and Spain were the sources of the acute and convalescent COVID-19 samples. PBMCs, B-cell-depleted T cells, or T cells provided the cDNA or gDNA that made up the material.

Donors in Cohort 3 counted as recovered after two negative PCRs, clearance, or symptom resolution. Authors' data handling: Quantification of nucleated cells was approximated via reference gene primer amplification. Clones were read by immunoSEQ multiplex PCR, and TCRdb kept only the in-frame ones, dropping some. V and J calls and clone size are given by that table; D and trimming were obtained from the DNA. The repertoire holds under 300,000 clones, with less than 90% as singletons. Germline V lookup: CDR1 KGHSH, CDR2 LQKENI. The CDR3 spans 17 residues. The V and J ends lost 2 bases and 3 bases respectively, with 16 bases between them.

The chain has TRBV18 and TRBJ1-4, with unresolved D. The receptor was isolated from a woman between 50 and 59 years old who had recovered from COVID-19. Sequenced: PBMCs or T cells enriched from blood (not recorded which). The CDR3 is CASSPKGGRLSNEKLFF. As DNA, the CDR3 is TGTGCCAGCTCACCAAAGGGCGGGCGACTCTCTAATGAAAAACTGTTTTTT.